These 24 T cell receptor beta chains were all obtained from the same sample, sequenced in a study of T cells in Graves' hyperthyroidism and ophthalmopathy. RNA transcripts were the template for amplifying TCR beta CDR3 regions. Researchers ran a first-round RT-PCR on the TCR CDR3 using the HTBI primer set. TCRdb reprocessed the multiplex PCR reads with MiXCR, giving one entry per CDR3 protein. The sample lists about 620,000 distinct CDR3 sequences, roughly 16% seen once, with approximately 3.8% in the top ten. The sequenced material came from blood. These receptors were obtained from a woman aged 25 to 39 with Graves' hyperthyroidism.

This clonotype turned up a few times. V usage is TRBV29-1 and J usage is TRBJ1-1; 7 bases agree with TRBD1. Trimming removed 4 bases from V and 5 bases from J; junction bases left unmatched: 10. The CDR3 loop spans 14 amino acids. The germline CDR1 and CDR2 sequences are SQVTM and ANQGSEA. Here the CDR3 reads CSVGQGGDFTEAFF. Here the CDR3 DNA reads TGCAGCGTTGGCCAGGGGGGCGACTTTACTGAAGCTTTCTTT.

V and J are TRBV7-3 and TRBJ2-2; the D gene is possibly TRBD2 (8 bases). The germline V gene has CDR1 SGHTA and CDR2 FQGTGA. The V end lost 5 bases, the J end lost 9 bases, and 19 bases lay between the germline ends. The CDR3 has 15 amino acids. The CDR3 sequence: CASSLRDSGGRELFF. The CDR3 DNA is TGTGCCAGCAGCCTGAGGGACAGCGGGGGCCGGGAGCTGTTTTTT.

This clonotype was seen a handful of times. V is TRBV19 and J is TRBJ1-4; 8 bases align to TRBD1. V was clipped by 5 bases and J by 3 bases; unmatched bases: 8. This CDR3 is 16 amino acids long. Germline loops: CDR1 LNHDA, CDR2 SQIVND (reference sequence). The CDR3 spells CASSRQGASSNEKLFF. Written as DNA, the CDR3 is TGTGCCAGTAGTCGTCAGGGGGCCTCGTCTAATGAAAAACTGTTTTTT.

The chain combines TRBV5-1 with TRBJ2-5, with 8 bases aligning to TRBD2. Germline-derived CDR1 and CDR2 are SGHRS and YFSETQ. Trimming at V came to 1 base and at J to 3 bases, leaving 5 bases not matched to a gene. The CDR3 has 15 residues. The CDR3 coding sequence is TGCGCCAGCAGCTTGTTTGGGACTAGTGAAGAGACCCAGTACTTC. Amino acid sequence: CASSLFGTSEETQYF.

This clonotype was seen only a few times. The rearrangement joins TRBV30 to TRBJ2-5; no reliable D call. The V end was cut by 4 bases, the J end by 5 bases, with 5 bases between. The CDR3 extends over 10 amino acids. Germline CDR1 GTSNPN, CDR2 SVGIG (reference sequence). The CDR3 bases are TGTGCCTGGACCGGGGAGACCCAGTACTTC. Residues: CAWTGETQYF.

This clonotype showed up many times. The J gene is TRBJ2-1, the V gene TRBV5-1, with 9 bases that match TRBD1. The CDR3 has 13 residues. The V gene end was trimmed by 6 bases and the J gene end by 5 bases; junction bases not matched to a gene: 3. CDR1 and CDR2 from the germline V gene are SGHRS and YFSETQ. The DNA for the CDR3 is TGCGCCAGCATGGGACAGGGCCACAATGAGCAGTTCTTC. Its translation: CASMGQGHNEQFF.

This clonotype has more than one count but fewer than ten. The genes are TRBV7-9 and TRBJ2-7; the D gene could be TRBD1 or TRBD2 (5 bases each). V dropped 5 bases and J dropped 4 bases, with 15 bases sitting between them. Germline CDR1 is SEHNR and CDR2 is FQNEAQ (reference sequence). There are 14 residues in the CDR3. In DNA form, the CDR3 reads TGTGCCAGCAGCCCGTTGGGGCGCGGGTACGAGCAGTACTTC. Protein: CASSPLGRGYEQYF. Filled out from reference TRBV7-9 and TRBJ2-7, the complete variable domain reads DTGVSQNPRHKITKRGQNVTFRCDPISEHNRLYWYRQTLGQGPEFLTYFQNEAQLEKSRLLSDRFSAERPKGSFSTLEIQRTEQGDSAMYLCASSPLGRGYEQYFGPGTRLTVT.

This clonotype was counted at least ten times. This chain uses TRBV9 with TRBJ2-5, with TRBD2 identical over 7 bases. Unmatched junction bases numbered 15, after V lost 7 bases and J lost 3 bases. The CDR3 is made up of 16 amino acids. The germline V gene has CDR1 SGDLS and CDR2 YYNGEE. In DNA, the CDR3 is TGTGCCAGCTCCTACGGTGGGGCGGGAGTGGAAGAGACCCAGTACTTC. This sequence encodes CASSYGGAGVEETQYF.

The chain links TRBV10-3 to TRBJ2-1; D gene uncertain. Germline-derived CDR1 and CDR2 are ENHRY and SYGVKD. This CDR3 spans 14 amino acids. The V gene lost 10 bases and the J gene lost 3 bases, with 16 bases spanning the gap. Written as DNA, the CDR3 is TGTGCCACCGGGCCCGATGGGTACTACAATGAGCAGTTCTTC. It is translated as CATGPDGYYNEQFF.

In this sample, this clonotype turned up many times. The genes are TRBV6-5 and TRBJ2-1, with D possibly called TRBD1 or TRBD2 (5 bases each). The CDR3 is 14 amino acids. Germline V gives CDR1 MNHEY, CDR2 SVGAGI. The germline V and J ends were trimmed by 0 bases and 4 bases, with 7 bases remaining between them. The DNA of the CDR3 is TGTGCCAGCAGTTACTCGGGACCTTACAATGAGCAGTTCTTC. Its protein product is CASSYSGPYNEQFF.

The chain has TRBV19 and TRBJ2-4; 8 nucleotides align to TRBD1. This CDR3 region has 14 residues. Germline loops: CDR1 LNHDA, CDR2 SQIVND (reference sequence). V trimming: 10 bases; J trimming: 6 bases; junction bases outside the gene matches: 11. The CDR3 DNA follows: TGTGCCACTCGTCCCGGACAGGGTATAAACATTCAGTACTTC. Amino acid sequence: CATRPGQGINIQYF. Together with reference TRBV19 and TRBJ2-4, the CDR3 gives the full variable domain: DGGITQSPKYLFRKEGQNVTLSCEQNLNHDAMYWYRQDPGQGLRLIYYSQIVNDFQKGDIAEGYSVSREKKESFPLTVTSAQKNPTAFYLCATRPGQGINIQYFGAGTRLSVL.

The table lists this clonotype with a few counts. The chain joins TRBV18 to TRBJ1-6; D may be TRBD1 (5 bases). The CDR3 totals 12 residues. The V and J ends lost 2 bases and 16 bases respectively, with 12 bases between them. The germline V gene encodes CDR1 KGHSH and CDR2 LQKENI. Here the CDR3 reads CASSPGWDPLHF. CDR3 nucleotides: TGTGCCAGCTCACCAGGGTGGGACCCACTCCACTTT.

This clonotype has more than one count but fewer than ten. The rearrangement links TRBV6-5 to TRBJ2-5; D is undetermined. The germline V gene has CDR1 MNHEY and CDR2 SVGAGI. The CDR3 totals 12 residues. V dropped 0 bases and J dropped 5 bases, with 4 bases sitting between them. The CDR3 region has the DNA TGTGCCAGCAGTTACTCGGCCGAGACCCAGTACTTC. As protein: CASSYSAETQYF.

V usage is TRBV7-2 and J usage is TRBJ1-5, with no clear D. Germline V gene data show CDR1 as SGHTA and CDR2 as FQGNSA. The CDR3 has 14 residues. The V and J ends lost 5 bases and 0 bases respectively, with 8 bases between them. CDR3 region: CASSPTYSNQPQHF. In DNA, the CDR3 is TGTGCCAGCAGCCCCACGTATAGCAATCAGCCCCAGCATTTT.

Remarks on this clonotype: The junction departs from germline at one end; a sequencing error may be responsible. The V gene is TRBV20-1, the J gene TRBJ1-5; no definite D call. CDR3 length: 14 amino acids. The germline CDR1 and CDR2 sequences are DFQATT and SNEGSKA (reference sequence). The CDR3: CSALPESQNHPQHF. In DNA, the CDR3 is TGCAGTGCTCTACCAGAGAGCCAGAATCATCCCCAGCATTTT.

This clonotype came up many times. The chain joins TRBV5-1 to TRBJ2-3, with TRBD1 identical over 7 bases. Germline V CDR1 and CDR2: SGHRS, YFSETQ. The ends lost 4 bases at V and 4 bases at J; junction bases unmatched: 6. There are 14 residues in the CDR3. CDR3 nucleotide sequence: TGCGCCAGCAGCCAAGGACAGGCAGCAGATACGCAGTATTTT. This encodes CASSQGQAADTQYF.

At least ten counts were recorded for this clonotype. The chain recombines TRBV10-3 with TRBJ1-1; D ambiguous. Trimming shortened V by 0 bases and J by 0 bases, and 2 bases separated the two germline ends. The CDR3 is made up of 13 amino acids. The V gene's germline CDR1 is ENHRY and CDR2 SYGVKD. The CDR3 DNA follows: TGTGCCATCAGTGAGTCGTTGAACACTGAAGCTTTCTTT. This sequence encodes CAISESLNTEAFF.

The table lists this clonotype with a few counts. The CDR3 DNA reads TGTGCCAGTAGTATCCCAGGGGGCGGGGCCAACGTCCTGACTTTC. Residues: CASSIPGGGANVLTF. The rearrangement uses TRBV19 and TRBJ2-6, with 8 bases that match TRBD1. CDR1 and CDR2 from the germline V gene are LNHDA and SQIVND (reference sequence). The CDR3 extends over 15 amino acids. V lost 3 bases to trimming and J lost 4 bases; unmatched junction nucleotides: 2.

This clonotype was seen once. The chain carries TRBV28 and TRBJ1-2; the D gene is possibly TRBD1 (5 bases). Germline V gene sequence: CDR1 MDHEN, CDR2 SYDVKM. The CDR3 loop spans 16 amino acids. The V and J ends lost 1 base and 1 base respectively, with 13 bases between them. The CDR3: CASSLSAGLVNYGYTF. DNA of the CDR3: TGTGCCAGCAGTTTATCCGCAGGGCTAGTTAACTATGGCTACACCTTC.

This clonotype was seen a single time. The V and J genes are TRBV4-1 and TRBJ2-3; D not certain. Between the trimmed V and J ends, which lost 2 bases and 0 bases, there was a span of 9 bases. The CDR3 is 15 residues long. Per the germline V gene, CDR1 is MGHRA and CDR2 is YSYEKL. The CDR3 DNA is TGCGCCAGCAGCCAACTCGCTCTAAGCACAGATACGCAGTATTTT. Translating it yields CASSQLALSTDTQYF.

The CDR3 loop is CASSNLKAGGALTGELFF. The DNA for the CDR3 is TGCGCCAGCAGCAACTTGAAAGCGGGAGGTGCTCTCACCGGGGAGCTGTTTTTT. The chain links TRBV5-1 to TRBJ2-2; TRBD2 agrees at 9 bases. The CDR3 length is 18 residues. Unmatched junction bases numbered 14, after V lost 4 bases and J lost 4 bases. Germline CDR1 is SGHRS and CDR2 is YFSETQ.

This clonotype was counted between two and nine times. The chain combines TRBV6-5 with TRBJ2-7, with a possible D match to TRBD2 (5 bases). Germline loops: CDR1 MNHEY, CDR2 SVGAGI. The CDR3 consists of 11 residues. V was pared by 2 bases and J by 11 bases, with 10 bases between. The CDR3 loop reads CASSYGVEEYF. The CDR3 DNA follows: TGTGCCAGCAGTTACGGGGTGGAGGAGTACTTC.

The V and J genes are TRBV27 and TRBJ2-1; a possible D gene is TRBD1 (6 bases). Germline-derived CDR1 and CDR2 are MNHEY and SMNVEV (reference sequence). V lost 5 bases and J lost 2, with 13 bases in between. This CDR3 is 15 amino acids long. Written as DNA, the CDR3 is TGTGCCAGCAGTCTAACAGGGTACGCCTACAATGAGCAGTTCTTC. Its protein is CASSLTGYAYNEQFF.

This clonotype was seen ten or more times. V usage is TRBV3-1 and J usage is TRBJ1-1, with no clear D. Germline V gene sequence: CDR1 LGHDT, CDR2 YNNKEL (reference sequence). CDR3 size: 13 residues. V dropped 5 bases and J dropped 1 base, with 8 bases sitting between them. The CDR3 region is CASSELSNTEAFF. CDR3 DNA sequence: TGTGCCAGCAGCGAACTCTCGAACACTGAAGCTTTCTTT.